The present entry profiles one T cell receptor (beta chain) with its context. Original analysis: Cell counts per sample came from amplifying reference gene primers. Generated by immunoSEQ multiplex PCR, the TCRdb table keeps only in-frame clones and is missing some. Clone size and V and J calls were adopted from that table, with D and trimming inferred from the DNA. The data contain 200,000 to 250,000 clones, 85% to 90% of them singletons. The Seattle site enrolled patients during active infection and followed them longitudinally. The sample is drawn from a study of blood T cell repertoires in COVID-19. Study overall: Some COVID-19 samples were acute and others convalescent; all came from the United States, Italy and Spain. Sources were T cells, B-cell-depleted T cells, or PBMCs; the material itself was cDNA or gDNA.

CDR1 is SGHNT, CDR2 YYREEE, per germline (reference sequence). This CDR3 comprises 15 residues. Trimming shortened V by 0 bases and J by 8 bases, and 14 bases separated the two germline ends. The sample taken for sequencing was peripheral blood. This receptor was identified in a woman in her forties or fifties with COVID-19, enrolled during active disease. The chain is built from TRBV5-4 and TRBJ1-4; D gene uncertain. CDR3 amino acids: CASSLGGLSREKLFF. CDR3 nucleotide sequence: TGTGCCAGCAGCTTGGGAGGGCTGAGTAGAGAAAAACTGTTTTTT.